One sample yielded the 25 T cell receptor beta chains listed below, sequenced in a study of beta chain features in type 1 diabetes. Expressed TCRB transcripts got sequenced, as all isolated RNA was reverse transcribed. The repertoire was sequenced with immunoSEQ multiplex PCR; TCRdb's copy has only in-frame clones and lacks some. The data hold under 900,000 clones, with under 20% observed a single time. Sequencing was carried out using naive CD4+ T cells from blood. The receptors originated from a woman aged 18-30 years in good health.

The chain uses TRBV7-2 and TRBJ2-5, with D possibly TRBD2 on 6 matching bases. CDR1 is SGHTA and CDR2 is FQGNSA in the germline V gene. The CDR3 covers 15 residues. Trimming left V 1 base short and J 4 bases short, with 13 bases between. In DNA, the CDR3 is TGTGCCAGCAGCTTAGTTGGAGGGCTCACAGAGACCCAGTACTTC. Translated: CASSLVGGLTETQYF.

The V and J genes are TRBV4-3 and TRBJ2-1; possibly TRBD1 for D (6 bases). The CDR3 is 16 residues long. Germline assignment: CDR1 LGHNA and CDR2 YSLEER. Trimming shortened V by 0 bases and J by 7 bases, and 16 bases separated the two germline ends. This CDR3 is CASSQEPDSGLNEQFF. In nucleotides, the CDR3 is TGCGCCAGCAGCCAAGAACCGGACAGCGGACTGAATGAGCAGTTCTTC.

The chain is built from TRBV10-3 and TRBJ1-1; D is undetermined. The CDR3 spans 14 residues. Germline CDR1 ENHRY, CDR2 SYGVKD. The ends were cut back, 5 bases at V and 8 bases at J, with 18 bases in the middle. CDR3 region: CAISPNTVIREAFF. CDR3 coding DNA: TGTGCCATCAGTCCTAATACTGTGATTAGGGAAGCTTTCTTT.

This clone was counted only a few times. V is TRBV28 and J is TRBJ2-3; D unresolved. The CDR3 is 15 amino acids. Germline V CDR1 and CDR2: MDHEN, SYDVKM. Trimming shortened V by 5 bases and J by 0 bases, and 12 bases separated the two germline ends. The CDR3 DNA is TGTGCCAGCAGTCACCTGGGTGATAGCACAGATACGCAGTATTTT. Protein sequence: CASSHLGDSTDTQYF.

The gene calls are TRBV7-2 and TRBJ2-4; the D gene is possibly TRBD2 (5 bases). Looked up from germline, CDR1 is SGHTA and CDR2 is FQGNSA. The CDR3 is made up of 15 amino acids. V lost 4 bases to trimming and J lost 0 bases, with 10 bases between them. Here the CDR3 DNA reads TGTGCCAGCAGCTCCGGGGATGGAGCCAAAAACATTCAGTACTTC. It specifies CASSSGDGAKNIQYF.

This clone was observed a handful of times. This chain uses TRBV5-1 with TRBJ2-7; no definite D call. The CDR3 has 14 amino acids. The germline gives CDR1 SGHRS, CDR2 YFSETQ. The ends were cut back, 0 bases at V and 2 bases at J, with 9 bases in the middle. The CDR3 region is CASSLAKPTYEQYF. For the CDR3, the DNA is TGCGCCAGCAGCTTGGCGAAACCCACCTACGAGCAGTACTTC. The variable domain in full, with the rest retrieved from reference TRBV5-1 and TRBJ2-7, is KAGVTQTPRYLIKTRGQQVTLSCSPISGHRSVSWYQQTPGQGLQFLFEYFSETQRNKGNFPGRFSGRQFSNSRSEMNVSTLELGDSALYLCASSLAKPTYEQYFGPGTRLTVT.

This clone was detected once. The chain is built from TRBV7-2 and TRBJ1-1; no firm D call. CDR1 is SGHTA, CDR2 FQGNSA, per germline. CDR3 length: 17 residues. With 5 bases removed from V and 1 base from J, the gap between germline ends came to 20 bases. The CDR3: CASSPLWFGASNTEAFF. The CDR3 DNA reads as TGTGCCAGCAGCCCCTTATGGTTCGGAGCCTCGAACACTGAAGCTTTCTTT.

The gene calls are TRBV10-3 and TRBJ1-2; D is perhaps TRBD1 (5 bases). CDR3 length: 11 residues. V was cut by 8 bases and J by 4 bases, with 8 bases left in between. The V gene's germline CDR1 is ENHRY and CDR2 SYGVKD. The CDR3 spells CAIRGVYGYTF. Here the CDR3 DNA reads TGTGCCATCCGGGGGGTCTATGGCTACACCTTC.

The CDR3: CASSTATNYEQYF. The CDR3 DNA follows: TGTGCCAGCAGCACAGCGACTAACTACGAGCAGTACTTC. The chain combines TRBV21-1 with TRBJ2-7; the table's D gene call, TRBD2, was not cross checked with the DNA. TRBV21-1 constitutes a pseudogene. The CDR3 contains 13 residues.

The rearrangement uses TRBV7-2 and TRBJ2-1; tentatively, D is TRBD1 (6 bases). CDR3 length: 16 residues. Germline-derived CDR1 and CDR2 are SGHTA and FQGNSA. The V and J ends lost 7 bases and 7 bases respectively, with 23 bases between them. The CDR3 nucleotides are TGTGCCAGCACCGTACAGGGCACAATCCTTCCGAATGAGCAGTTCTTC. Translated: CASTVQGTILPNEQFF.

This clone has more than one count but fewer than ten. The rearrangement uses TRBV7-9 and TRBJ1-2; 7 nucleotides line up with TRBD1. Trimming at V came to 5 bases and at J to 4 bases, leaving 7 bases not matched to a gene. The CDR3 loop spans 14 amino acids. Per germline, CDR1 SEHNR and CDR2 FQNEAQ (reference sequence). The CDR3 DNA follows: TGTGCCAGCAGCCACCCGGGACAGATCTATGGCTACACCTTC. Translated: CASSHPGQIYGYTF.

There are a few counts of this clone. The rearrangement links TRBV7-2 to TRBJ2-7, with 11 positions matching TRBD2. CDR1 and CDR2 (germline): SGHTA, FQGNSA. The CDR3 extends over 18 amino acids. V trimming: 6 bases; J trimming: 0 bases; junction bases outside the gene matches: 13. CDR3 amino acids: CASSRRSASGGSSYEQYF. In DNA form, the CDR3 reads TGTGCCAGCAGTCGCCGGTCGGCTAGCGGGGGGAGCTCCTACGAGCAGTACTTC.

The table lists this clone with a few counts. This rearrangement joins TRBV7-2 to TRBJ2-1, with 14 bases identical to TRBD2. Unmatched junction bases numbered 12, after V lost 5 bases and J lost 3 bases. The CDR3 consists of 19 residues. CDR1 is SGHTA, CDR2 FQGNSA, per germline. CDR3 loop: CASSPMTSGRAAVYNEQFF. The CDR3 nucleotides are TGTGCCAGCAGCCCGATGACTAGCGGGAGGGCCGCGGTCTACAATGAGCAGTTCTTC.

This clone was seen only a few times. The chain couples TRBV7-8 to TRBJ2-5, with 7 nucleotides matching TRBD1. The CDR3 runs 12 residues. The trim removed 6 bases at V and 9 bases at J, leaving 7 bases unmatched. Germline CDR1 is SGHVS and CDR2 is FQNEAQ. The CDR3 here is CASSLHRGSQYF. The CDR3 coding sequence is TGTGCCAGCAGTTTACACAGGGGTTCCCAGTACTTC.

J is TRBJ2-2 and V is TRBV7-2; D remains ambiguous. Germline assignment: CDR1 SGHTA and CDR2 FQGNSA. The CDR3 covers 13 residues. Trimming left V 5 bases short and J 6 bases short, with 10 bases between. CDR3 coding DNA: TGTGCCAGCAGCCCCTACGGTCCCGGGGAGCTGTTTTTT. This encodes CASSPYGPGELFF.

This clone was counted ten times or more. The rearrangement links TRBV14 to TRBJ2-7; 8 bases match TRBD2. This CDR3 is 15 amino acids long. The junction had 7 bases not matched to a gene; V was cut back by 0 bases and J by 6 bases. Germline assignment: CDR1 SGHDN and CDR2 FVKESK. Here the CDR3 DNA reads TGTGCCAGCAGCCAAGATTGGCAGCGGGAGAGCGAGCAGTACTTC. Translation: CASSQDWQRESEQYF.

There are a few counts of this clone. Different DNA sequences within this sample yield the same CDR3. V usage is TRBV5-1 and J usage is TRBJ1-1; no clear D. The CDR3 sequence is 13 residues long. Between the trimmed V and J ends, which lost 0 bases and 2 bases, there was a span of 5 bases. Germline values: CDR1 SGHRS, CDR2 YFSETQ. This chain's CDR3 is CASSLAGNTEAFF. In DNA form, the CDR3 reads TGCGCCAGCAGCTTGGCAGGAAACACTGAAGCTTTCTTT.

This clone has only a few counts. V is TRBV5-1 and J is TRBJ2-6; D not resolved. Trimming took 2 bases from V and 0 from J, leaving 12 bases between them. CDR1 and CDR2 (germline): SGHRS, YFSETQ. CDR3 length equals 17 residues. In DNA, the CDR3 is TGCGCCAGCAGCTTCTTAGGAGCCAGCTCTGGGGCCAACGTCCTGACTTTC. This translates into CASSFLGASSGANVLTF.

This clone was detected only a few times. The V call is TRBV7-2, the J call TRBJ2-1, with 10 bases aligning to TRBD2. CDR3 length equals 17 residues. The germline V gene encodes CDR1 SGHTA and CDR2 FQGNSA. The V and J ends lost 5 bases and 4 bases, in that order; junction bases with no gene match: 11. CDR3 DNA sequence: TGTGCCAGCAGCCCTAAGGGGTCTAGCGGGGGTTACAATGAGCAGTTCTTC. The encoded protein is CASSPKGSSGGYNEQFF.

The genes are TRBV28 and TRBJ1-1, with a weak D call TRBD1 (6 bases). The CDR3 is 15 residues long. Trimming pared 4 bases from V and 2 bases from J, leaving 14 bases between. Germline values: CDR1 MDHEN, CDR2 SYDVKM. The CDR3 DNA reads TGTGCCAGCAGTTCGGCCGGGACAAGTAACACTGAAGCTTTCTTT. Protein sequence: CASSSAGTSNTEAFF. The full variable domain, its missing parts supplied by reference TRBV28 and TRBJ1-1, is DVKVTQSSRYLVKRTGEKVFLECVQDMDHENMFWYRQDPGLGLRLIYFSYDVKMKEKGDIPEGYSVSREKKERFSLILESASTNQTSMYLCASSSAGTSNTEAFFGQGTRLTVV.

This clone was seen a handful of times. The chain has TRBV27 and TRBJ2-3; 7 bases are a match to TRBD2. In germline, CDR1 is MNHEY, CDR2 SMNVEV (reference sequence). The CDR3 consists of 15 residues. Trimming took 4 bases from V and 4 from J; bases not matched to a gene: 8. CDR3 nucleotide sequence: TGTGCCAGCAGTTCGCGGGGGACCAGGGCAGATACGCAGTATTTT. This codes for CASSSRGTRADTQYF.

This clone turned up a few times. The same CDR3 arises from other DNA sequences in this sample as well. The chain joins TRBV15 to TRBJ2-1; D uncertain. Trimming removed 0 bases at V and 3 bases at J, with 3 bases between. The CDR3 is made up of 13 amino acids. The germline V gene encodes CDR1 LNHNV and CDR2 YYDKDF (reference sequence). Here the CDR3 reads CATSRDRYNEQFF. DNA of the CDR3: TGTGCCACCAGCAGAGACCGCTACAATGAGCAGTTCTTC.

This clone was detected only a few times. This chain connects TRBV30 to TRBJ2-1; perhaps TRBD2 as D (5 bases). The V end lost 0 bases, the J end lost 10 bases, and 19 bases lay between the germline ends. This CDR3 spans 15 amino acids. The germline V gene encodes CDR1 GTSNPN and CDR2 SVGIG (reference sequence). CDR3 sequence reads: CAWSVRTLGFGEQFF. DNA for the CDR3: TGTGCCTGGAGTGTCAGGACTCTCGGATTCGGGGAGCAGTTCTTC. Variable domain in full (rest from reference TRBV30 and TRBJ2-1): SQTIHQWPATLVQPVGSPLSLECTVEGTSNPNLYWYRQAAGRGLQLLFYSVGIGQISSEVPQNLSASRPQDRQFILSSKKLLLSDSGFYLCAWSVRTLGFGEQFFGPGTRLTVL.

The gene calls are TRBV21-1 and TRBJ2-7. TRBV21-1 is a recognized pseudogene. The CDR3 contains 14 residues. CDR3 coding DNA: TGTGCCAGCAGCCCCCCGAGGCGAAGGGACGAGCAGTACTTC. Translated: CASSPPRRRDEQYF.

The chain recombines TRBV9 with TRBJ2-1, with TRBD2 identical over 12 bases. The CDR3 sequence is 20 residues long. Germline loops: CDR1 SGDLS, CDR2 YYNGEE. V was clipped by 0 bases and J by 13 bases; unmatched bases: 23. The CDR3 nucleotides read TGTGCCAGCAGCGTAGAGTCAGGGGGCGCGGGGCTAGCGGGAGGGCAACAACAGTTCTTC. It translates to CASSVESGGAGLAGGQQQFF.